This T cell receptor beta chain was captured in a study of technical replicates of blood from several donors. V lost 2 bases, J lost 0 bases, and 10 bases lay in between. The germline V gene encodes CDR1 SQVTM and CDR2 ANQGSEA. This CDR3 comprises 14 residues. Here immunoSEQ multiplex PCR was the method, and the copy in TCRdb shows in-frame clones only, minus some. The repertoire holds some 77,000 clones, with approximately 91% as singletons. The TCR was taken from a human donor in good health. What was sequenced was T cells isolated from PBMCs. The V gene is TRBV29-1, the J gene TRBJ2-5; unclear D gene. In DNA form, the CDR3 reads TGCAGCGTTGAATCGCAGGCCTACCAAGAGACCCAGTACTTC. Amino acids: CSVESQAYQETQYF. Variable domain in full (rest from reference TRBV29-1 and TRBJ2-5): SAVISQKPSRDICQRGTSLTIQCQVDSQVTMMFWYRQQPGQSLTLIATANQGSEATYESGFVIDKFPISRPNLTFSTLTVSNMSPEDSSIYLCSVESQAYQETQYFGPGTRLLVL.